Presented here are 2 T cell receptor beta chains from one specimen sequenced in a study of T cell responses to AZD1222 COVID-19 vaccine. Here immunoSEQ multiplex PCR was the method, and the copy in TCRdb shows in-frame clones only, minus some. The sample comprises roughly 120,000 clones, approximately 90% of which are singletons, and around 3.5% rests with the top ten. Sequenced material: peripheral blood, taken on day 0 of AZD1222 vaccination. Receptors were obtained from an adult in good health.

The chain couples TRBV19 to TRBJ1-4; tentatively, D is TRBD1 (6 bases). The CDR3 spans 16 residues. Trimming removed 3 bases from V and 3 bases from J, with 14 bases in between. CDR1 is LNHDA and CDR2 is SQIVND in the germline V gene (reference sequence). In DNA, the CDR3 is TGTGCCAGTAGTATCGGTGGGGGCGGGTCTAATGAAAAACTGTTTTTT. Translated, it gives CASSIGGGGSNEKLFF.

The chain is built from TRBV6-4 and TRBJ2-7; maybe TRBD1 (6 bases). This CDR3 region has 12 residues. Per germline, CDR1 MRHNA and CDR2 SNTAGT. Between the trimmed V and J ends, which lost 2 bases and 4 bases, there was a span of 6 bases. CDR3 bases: TGTGCCAGCAGTGACCAGGGGTACGAGCAGTACTTC. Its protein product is CASSDQGYEQYF.